This TCR beta chain was sequenced in a study of spatial heterogeneity in lung cancer. Whole-study findings and limits: Tumor mutation count correlated with how many alpha and beta TCRs expanded intratumorally.

As to time point: sample taken at primary tumor resection. TCRdb passed the 5' RACE reads through MiXCR, listing each CDR3 protein once. Here the sample spans under 5,000 distinct CDR3 sequences, 5.5% to 8.5% being singletons. This clonotype was detected ten times or more. Its antigen is currently unknown. This beta chain came through as a stray read in a library set up for alpha chains, and its size says little. The CDR3 totals 14 residues. Germline V CDR1 and CDR2: MNHEY, SVGAGI. Trimming shortened V by 0 bases and J by 6 bases, and 11 bases separated the two germline ends. The chain recombines TRBV6-5 with TRBJ1-1; perhaps TRBD1 as D (5 bases). The TCR originated in a male donor with early-stage non-small cell lung cancer. Sequenced here: lung tumor tissue, sampled at surgery. CDR3 amino acids: CASSYSYQGSEAFF. CDR3 in DNA: TGTGCCAGCAGTTACTCGTATCAGGGTTCTGAAGCTTTCTTT.